The 30 T cell receptor beta chains reported below all come from one sample, sequenced in a study of T-cell reconstitution after alpha-beta-depleted transplantation in children. TCRbeta library preparation incorporated unique molecular identifiers. MiXCR, applied by TCRdb to the PCR reads, yields one record per CDR3 protein. The sample shows a few hundred thousand distinct CDR3 sequences, under 13% of them seen only once. The source was PBMCs from the stem cell graft donor, collected from the stem cell graft. These receptors all come from a human donor who donated a stem cell graft to a child with acute myeloid leukemia.

The chain links TRBV20-1 to TRBJ2-6; no clear D gene. The V end was cut by 6 bases, the J end by 0 bases, with 15 bases between. The CDR3 is 16 residues long. The germline CDR1 and CDR2 sequences are DFQATT and SNEGSKA (reference sequence). DNA for the CDR3: TGCAGTGCGCGGACGACTTACTCCTCTGGGGCCAACGTCCTGACTTTC. Protein product: CSARTTYSSGANVLTF.

This clonotype was detected ten times or more. The chain links TRBV21-1 to TRBJ1-2. TRBV21-1 is flagged as a pseudogene. The CDR3 totals 15 residues. The DNA for the CDR3 is TGTGCCAGCAGCAAAGCAGCAGGATGGAACTATGGCTACACCTTC. Translating it yields CASSKAAGWNYGYTF.

The CDR3 DNA is TGCGCCAGCAGCCTCCGGGGAGGGCAAGAGACCCAGTACTTC. Protein sequence: CASSLRGGQETQYF. The chain combines TRBV5-1 with TRBJ2-5; 7 bases match TRBD2. Looked up from germline, CDR1 is SGHRS and CDR2 is YFSETQ. The junction had 5 bases not matched to a gene; V was cut back by 4 bases and J by 2 bases. This CDR3 contains 14 residues.

This clonotype was observed at least ten times. The chain joins TRBV6-1 to TRBJ2-3, with D possibly matching TRBD2 (6 bases). The CDR3 loop spans 13 amino acids. Germline loops: CDR1 MNHNS, CDR2 SASEGT. The V end was cut by 6 bases, the J end by 8 bases, with 15 bases between. The CDR3 is CASRGRPPSTQYF. CDR3 DNA sequence: TGTGCCAGCAGGGGGAGGCCCCCCAGTACGCAGTATTTT.

The J gene is TRBJ2-7, the V gene TRBV6-2 or TRBV6-3; D is perhaps TRBD2 (5 bases). CDR3 size: 14 residues. Germline V lookup: CDR1 MNHEY, CDR2 SVGEGT. Deletions cut 5 bases from V and 0 bases from J, with 11 bases between. In DNA, the CDR3 is TGTGCCAGCAGTCGACTACTAAGCTCCTACGAGCAGTACTTC. Translating it yields CASSRLLSSYEQYF.

The chain has TRBV5-4 and TRBJ2-1; D is unresolved. V was clipped by 2 bases and J by 6 bases, with 6 bases between them. The germline V gene encodes CDR1 SGHNT and CDR2 YYREEE (reference sequence). The CDR3 totals 12 residues. CDR3 protein: CASSFYRNEQFF. CDR3 sequence (DNA): TGTGCCAGCAGCTTTTATCGCAATGAGCAGTTCTTC.

This clonotype was observed a few times. The chain recombines TRBV7-6 with TRBJ1-1; D is possibly TRBD1 (5 bases). The CDR3 totals 16 residues. Germline-derived CDR1 and CDR2 are SGHVS and FNYEAQ. V shed 1 base and J shed 0 bases, with 12 bases lying between them. The CDR3, as DNA: TGTGCCAGCAGCTTAGTGCCCGGGACCATGAACACTGAAGCTTTCTTT. Its protein is CASSLVPGTMNTEAFF.

The V call is TRBV20-1, the J call TRBJ2-1; 8 nucleotides agree with TRBD2. CDR1 and CDR2 (germline): DFQATT, SNEGSKA (reference sequence). The length of the CDR3 is 12 residues. The ends lost 6 bases at V and 9 bases at J; junction bases unmatched: 7. CDR3 amino acids: CSARDGRAEQFF. The CDR3 nucleotides read TGCAGTGCCAGGGACGGGAGGGCTGAGCAGTTCTTC.

The rearrangement links TRBV5-1 to TRBJ2-2; the D call may be TRBD1 or TRBD2 (5 bases each). The germline V gene encodes CDR1 SGHRS and CDR2 YFSETQ. The CDR3 spans 15 residues. V dropped 4 bases and J dropped 0 bases, with 10 bases sitting between them. The CDR3 loop reads CASSRDLPNTGELFF. The CDR3 region has the DNA TGCGCCAGCAGCCGGGACCTCCCGAACACCGGGGAGCTGTTTTTT.

This clonotype has more than one count but fewer than ten. The V call is TRBV12-3 or TRBV12-4, the J call TRBJ2-7, with a weak D call TRBD2 (5 bases). V was pared by 0 bases and J by 3 bases, with 9 bases between. This CDR3 is 14 amino acids long. DNA of the CDR3: TGTGCCAGCAGTTTAGCGGCCGGGGACTACGAGCAGTACGTC. Protein product: CASSLAAGDYEQYV.

The chain has TRBV7-2 and TRBJ1-2; unclear D gene. CDR1 and CDR2 from the germline V gene are SGHTA and FQGNSA. Trimming pared 0 bases from V and 8 bases from J, leaving 10 bases between. The CDR3 has 13 amino acids. The CDR3 DNA is TGTGCCAGCAGCTTAGCGCAGCACCGGGGCTACACCTTC. It encodes CASSLAQHRGYTF.

CDR3 nucleotides: TGTGCCAGCAGCTTGCAGGGGGTGGGCAATCAGCCCCAGCATTTT. Translation: CASSLQGVGNQPQHF. The gene calls are TRBV5-6 and TRBJ1-5, with TRBD1 identical over 7 bases. Germline-derived CDR1 and CDR2 are SGHDT and YYEEEE. The CDR3 spans 15 residues. V lost 1 base and J lost 2; bases outside the gene matches: 3.

Note on this clonotype: A much bigger clone sits one base away, suggesting this may be a read error. The chain has TRBV5-6 and TRBJ2-5, with a possible D match to TRBD2 (5 bases). Trimming stripped 4 bases from V and 2 bases from J, with 15 bases between. The CDR3 contains 15 residues. Germline V CDR1 and CDR2: SGHDT, YYEEEE. The CDR3 protein is CASSRGLFLQETQYF. CDR3 coding DNA: TGTGCCAGCAGCCGAGGGCTTTTTCTTCAAGAGACCCAGTACTTC.

This clonotype was observed a few times. The rearrangement uses TRBV4-1 and TRBJ2-1, with 7 positions matching TRBD1. V gave up 0 bases and J gave up 10 bases; unmatched junction bases: 9. The CDR3 runs to 15 residues. Looked up from germline, CDR1 is MGHRA and CDR2 is YSYEKL. CDR3 in DNA: TGCGCCAGCAGCCAAGATCTACAGGGGCCAAAAGAGCAGTTCTTC. Translating gives CASSQDLQGPKEQFF.

This clonotype was seen a few times. The chain joins TRBV4-1 to TRBJ1-1; no firm D call. Germline V gives CDR1 MGHRA, CDR2 YSYEKL. Trimming shortened V by 4 bases and J by 3 bases, and 12 bases separated the two germline ends. The CDR3 contains 14 residues. The CDR3 protein is CASSRGRVDTEAFF. As DNA, the CDR3 is TGCGCCAGCAGCCGCGGACGTGTGGACACTGAAGCTTTCTTT.

This clonotype was counted only a few times. The chain links TRBV29-1 to TRBJ2-1, with TRBD1 matching over 7 bases. This CDR3 contains 13 residues. Trimming cost V 8 bases and J 4 bases; bases outside gene matches: 8. Germline CDR1 reads SQVTM; CDR2 reads ANQGSEA. In DNA, the CDR3 is TGCAGCACCCGGACAGGAGATTACAATGAGCAGTTCTTC. Protein: CSTRTGDYNEQFF.

A few counts support this clonotype. This chain uses TRBV20-1 with TRBJ1-5; D unresolved. Trimming took off 3 bases at V and 3 bases at J, with 12 bases between the two ends. Germline lookup yields CDR1 DFQATT and CDR2 SNEGSKA (reference sequence). This CDR3 has 14 amino acids. In DNA form, the CDR3 reads TGCAGTGCTAGCGCTTCGGGGAACAATCAGCCCCAGCATTTT. Amino acid sequence: CSASASGNNQPQHF.

The V call is TRBV28, the J call TRBJ1-5; 8 nucleotides line up with TRBD1. The V segment lost 9 bases and the J segment 10 bases; nucleotides outside the gene matches: 14. CDR1 is MDHEN, CDR2 SYDVKM, per germline. This CDR3 spans 14 amino acids. The CDR3 loop reads CASLDRVVIGPQHF. CDR3 DNA sequence: TGTGCCAGTTTGGACAGGGTCGTTATTGGCCCCCAGCATTTT.

The table lists this clonotype with a few counts. V gene TRBV7-8 combines with J gene TRBJ2-1; the D gene is possibly TRBD2 (5 bases). CDR1 is SGHVS and CDR2 is FQNEAQ in the germline V gene. Trimming shortened V by 8 bases and J by 0 bases, and 14 bases separated the two germline ends. The CDR3 totals 15 residues. The CDR3: CASANGLSSYNEQFF. CDR3 nucleotide sequence: TGTGCCAGCGCGAACGGACTGAGCTCCTACAATGAGCAGTTCTTC.

The V and J genes are TRBV12-5 and TRBJ2-5; D is ambiguous. This CDR3 region has 12 residues. The germline V and J ends were trimmed by 5 bases and 3 bases, with 7 bases remaining between them. CDR1 and CDR2 from the germline V gene are LGHNT and FRNRAP. This chain's CDR3 is CASGPGEETQYF. The DNA for the CDR3 is TGTGCTAGTGGTCCGGGTGAAGAGACCCAGTACTTC.

The chain uses TRBV5-5 and TRBJ1-6; 10 nucleotides agree with TRBD1. The CDR3 extends over 16 amino acids. V shed 3 bases, J shed 8 bases, and the junction held 8 bases outside the gene matches. Germline-derived CDR1 and CDR2 are SGHKS and YYEKEE (reference sequence). The CDR3 DNA is TGTGCCAGCAGCTCCCCGTCGGGGACAGGGGATTCACCCCTCCACTTT. Its protein is CASSSPSGTGDSPLHF. Full variable domain (outside the CDR3, taken from reference TRBV5-5 and TRBJ1-6): DAGVTQSPTHLIKTRGQQVTLRCSPISGHKSVSWYQQVLGQGPQFIFQYYEKEERGRGNFPDRFSARQFPNYSSELNVNALLLGDSALYLCASSSPSGTGDSPLHFGNGTRLTVT.

Remarks on this clonotype: This may be a read error, as it is one base from a much larger clone. The gene calls are TRBV15 and TRBJ1-4; D unresolved. Trimming cost V 0 bases and J 8 bases, with 10 bases left between them. Germline CDR1 is LNHNV and CDR2 is YYDKDF (reference sequence). The CDR3 spans 14 residues. CDR3 sequence (DNA): TGTGCCACCAGCAGAGAAAGGTTGCTCGAAAAACTGTTTTTT. This encodes CATSRERLLEKLFF.

This clonotype was picked up many times. The chain combines TRBV30 with TRBJ2-1; 9 nucleotides match TRBD2. V shed 0 bases, J shed 8 bases, and the junction held 8 bases outside the gene matches. Germline CDR1 and CDR2: GTSNPN and SVGIG (reference sequence). There are 15 residues in the CDR3. The CDR3 sequence is CAWSVGSSGSDEQFF. In DNA form, the CDR3 reads TGTGCCTGGAGTGTAGGTAGTAGCGGGAGCGATGAGCAGTTCTTC.

The rearrangement links TRBV20-1 to TRBJ2-4; no reliable D call. Germline CDR1 and CDR2: DFQATT and SNEGSKA (reference sequence). With 5 bases removed from V and 8 bases from J, the gap between germline ends came to 16 bases. This CDR3 contains 13 residues. The chain's CDR3 is CSAEEPPGDIQYF. The CDR3 nucleotides are TGCAGTGCTGAGGAACCCCCCGGTGACATTCAGTACTTC.

This clonotype showed up many times. This sequence joins TRBV9 and TRBJ2-3; 9 bases line up with TRBD2. Germline V gene data show CDR1 as SGDLS and CDR2 as YYNGEE. The CDR3 extends over 17 amino acids. The V gene end was trimmed by 4 bases and the J gene end by 1 base; junction bases not matched to a gene: 10. The CDR3 reads CASSLRTSGYGTDTQYF. For the CDR3, the DNA is TGTGCCAGCAGCCTGCGAACTAGCGGGTATGGCACAGATACGCAGTATTTT.

The rearrangement joins TRBV20-1 to TRBJ2-2; TRBD1 is a possible D gene (8 bases). From germline, CDR1 is DFQATT and CDR2 SNEGSKA (reference sequence). V was trimmed by 3 bases and J by 0 bases, leaving 14 bases between them. The CDR3 length is 16 residues. The CDR3 region has the DNA TGCAGTGCTAGGGGGGGGACAGGAGCGAACACCGGGGAGCTGTTTTTT. Protein product: CSARGGTGANTGELFF.

In its sample, this clonotype was seen a few times. V and J are TRBV4-1 and TRBJ1-4, with D tentatively TRBD1 (5 bases). Trimming shortened V by 3 bases and J by 2 bases, and 10 bases separated the two germline ends. From germline, CDR1 is MGHRA and CDR2 YSYEKL. The CDR3 runs 15 residues. DNA of the CDR3: TGCGCCAGCAGCCAGATTGAGGGGACTAATGAAAAACTGTTTTTT. It specifies CASSQIEGTNEKLFF.

This clonotype was seen only a few times. The chain links TRBV7-3 to TRBJ2-3; D is perhaps TRBD1 or TRBD2 (5 bases each). The CDR3 has 14 amino acids. CDR1 and CDR2 from the germline V gene are SGHTA and FQGTGA. V lost 5 bases and J 6 bases, leaving 15 bases between the germline ends. CDR3 DNA: TGTGCCAGCAGCCCTAGGGGAGTCGGGGATACGCAGTATTTT. Its translation: CASSPRGVGDTQYF.

This clonotype was observed many times. The CDR3 spells CASSQEWTSAYYEQYF. The CDR3 DNA is TGTGCCAGCAGCCAAGAGTGGACTAGCGCTTACTACGAGCAGTACTTC. This rearrangement joins TRBV4-2 to TRBJ2-7; 9 positions agree with TRBD2. The CDR3 runs to 16 residues. Germline V gives CDR1 LGHNA, CDR2 YNFKEQ. The V gene end was trimmed by 0 bases and the J gene end by 3 bases; junction bases not matched to a gene: 6.

This clonotype has just a few counts. V and J are TRBV5-1 and TRBJ2-7; TRBD1 might be the D (5 bases). This CDR3 is 17 amino acids long. CDR1 SGHRS and CDR2 YFSETQ come from the germline V gene. V shed 0 bases and J shed 0 bases, with 16 bases lying between them. The CDR3 sequence is CASSLVSGAQRSYEQYF. The CDR3 DNA is TGCGCCAGCAGCTTGGTATCTGGGGCACAGCGCTCCTACGAGCAGTACTTC.